This TCR beta chain was recovered during a study of blood T cell repertoires in COVID-19 (TCRdb year 2020). Context from the whole study: The collaborator samples originated in the United States, Italy and Spain and spanned the acute and convalescent phases of COVID-19. The samples were drawn from two sources: the first 160 participants of the ongoing ImmuneRACE study, and 950 to 1,500 subjects contributed by 6 global collaborators. The repertoires were made available in a free public database intended to serve as a resource for research on the immune response to SARS-CoV-2. Subjects who had been exposed to COVID-19, were actively infected with it, or had recovered from it provided the deeply sampled blood TCRbeta repertoires that made up the dataset. The sample metadata nearly always contained a de-identified subject ID, COVID-19 status, age in years and sex. The material from the prospective study consisted of cDNA or gDNA derived from T cells, B-cell-depleted T cells, or PBMCs. Where HLA class I and class II types were available, the types were taken from metadata supplied by the sample provider, not from assay-based typing.

From cysteine to phenylalanine, the CDR3 is 17 amino acids long. This entry keeps only the CDR3 DNA: 51 bases, framed from base 1. CDR1 and CDR2 (MNHEY, SMNVEV) derive from the germline V gene (reference sequence). Trimming accounts for 7 bases at V and 6 bases at J, while the number of junction bases matched to no gene is 19. A remark on this clone: There is no known antigen for this receptor. One base away there is no much larger clone; base qualities are not given.

TCRbeta CDR3 regions were amplified from genomic DNA by means of the immunoSEQ Assay, a bias-controlled multiplex PCR. In the source study's methods: The number of nucleated cells in each sample was estimated from the amplification of reference gene primers within the assay. To quantify the absolute abundance of each unique TCRbeta CDR3 rearrangement, sequence reads were collapsed and filtered. For each sample, productive Simpson clonality was calculated by taking the square root of Simpson's diversity index across productive rearrangements. The table was pulled from immuneACCESS by TCRdb, which kept in-frame rearrangements only. Such tables lose some clones; where checked, under half of the loss comes from unresolved V genes, and the rest has no known cause. V, J and clone size are taken as reported in that table, and D and trimming were inferred from the DNA itself. For this sample there are about 100,000 clones; 85% to 95% appear just once. The ten biggest clones cover around 5.8% of the sample.

Each collaborating institution followed its own protocols to collect whole blood in K2EDTA tubes. For TCRbeta analysis, collaborators shipped samples in one of three forms: frozen whole blood, isolated PBMCs, or DNA extracted from either of those sample types. General conclusions and limits of the study: Clinical and demographic metadata were provided uncurated, with the amount varying by source and participant.

Material: peripheral blood. The origin of this receptor is a man in his fifties or sixties with active COVID-19. The chain was built from TRBV27 and TRBJ1-2; 8 central nucleotides agree with TRBD1. The DNA is as follows: TGTGCCAGCAACCGACAGGGGCCTTTTTCTGGGCGCGATGGCTACACCTTC. Translated, this gives CASNRQGPFSGRDGYTF.